The entry that follows covers one T cell receptor beta chain sequence. The data were produced by immunoSEQ multiplex PCR, yet TCRdb's version contains in-frame clones alone and is incomplete. The sample holds approximately 82,000 clones, approximately 90% seen once. This record comes from a study of T cell changes during pregnancy in multiple sclerosis. V lost 5 bases to trimming and J lost 1 base; unmatched junction nucleotides: 2. The CDR3 is 14 residues long. CDR1 and CDR2 (germline): ENHRY, SYGVKD. This chain connects TRBV10-3 to TRBJ1-5; TRBD1 agrees at 7 bases. Sample: CD4+ T cells from peripheral blood mononuclear cells, taken in the second trimester of pregnancy. The receptor's source is a female donor with multiple sclerosis, enrolled in a pregnancy study. This CDR3 is CAISPDRSNQPQHF. The CDR3 region has the DNA TGTGCCATCAGTCCGGACAGGAGCAATCAGCCCCAGCATTTT.